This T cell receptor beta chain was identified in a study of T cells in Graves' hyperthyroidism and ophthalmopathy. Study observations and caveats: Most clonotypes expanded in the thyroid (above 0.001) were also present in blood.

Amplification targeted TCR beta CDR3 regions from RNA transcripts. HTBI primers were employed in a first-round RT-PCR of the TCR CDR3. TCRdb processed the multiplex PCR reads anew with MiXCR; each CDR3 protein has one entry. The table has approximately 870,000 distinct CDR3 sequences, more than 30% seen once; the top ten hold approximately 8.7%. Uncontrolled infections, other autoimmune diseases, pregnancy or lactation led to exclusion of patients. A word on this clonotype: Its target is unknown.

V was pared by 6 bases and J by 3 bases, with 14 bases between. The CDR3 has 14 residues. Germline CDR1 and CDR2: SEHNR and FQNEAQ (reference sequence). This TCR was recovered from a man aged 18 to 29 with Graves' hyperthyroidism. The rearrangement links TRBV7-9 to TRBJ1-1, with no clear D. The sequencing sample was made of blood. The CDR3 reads CASRGPRGDTEAFF. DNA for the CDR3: TGTGCCAGCAGAGGGCCCCGTGGAGACACTGAAGCTTTCTTT.